This TCR beta chain was recovered during a study of neurological immune-mediated disorders. The time point denotes: longitudinal time-point 1 (baseline). This clonotype came up many times. With 10-nucleotide random UMIs, 5'RACE was used to make the cDNA. TCRdb re-called the 5' RACE reads with MiXCR, one entry per CDR3 protein. The sample includes around 49,000 distinct CDR3 sequences, 9% to 10% of them seen just once. This CDR3 contains 13 residues. The germline V and J ends were trimmed by 2 bases and 1 base, with 5 bases remaining between them. Germline CDR1 LGHDT, CDR2 YNNKEL (reference sequence). The chain joins TRBV3-1 to TRBJ1-1, with no clear D. The sequencing input was PBMCs. This receptor was identified in a woman between 40 and 55 years old in good health. CDR3 region: CASSQHGNTEAFF. For the CDR3, the DNA is TGTGCCAGCAGCCAACACGGGAACACTGAAGCTTTCTTT.